Shown below are 12 T cell receptor beta chains from a single sample sequenced in a study of identifying expanded T cells in peripheral blood (dated by TCRdb to the late 2010s). Libraries came from the immunoSEQ multiplex PCR assay. Here the immuneACCESS table is served through TCRdb, limited to in-frame sequences with V and J called. Missing clones are a known gap in these copies; in checked studies unresolved V genes cover under half, and the rest lacks a known reason. The sample profile shows 100,000 to 150,000 clones; roughly 80% of them were found once. Jointly, the top ten make up roughly 3.3% of the sample. Sample: blood. The receptor set was obtained from a person aged 18-70 years in good health.

This clone has a single count. The chain couples TRBV29-1 to TRBJ2-2; 9 positions match TRBD1. The CDR3 has 14 residues. V shed 7 bases, J shed 7 bases, and the junction held 10 bases outside the gene matches. Germline V gene sequence: CDR1 SQVTM, CDR2 ANQGSEA. The CDR3 DNA sequence: TGCAGCGCCCGGGACAGGGCGAAAGGCGGGGAGCTGTTTTTT. It codes for CSARDRAKGGELFF.

The chain carries TRBV14 and TRBJ2-7; TRBD1 agrees at 7 bases. This CDR3 spans 15 amino acids. The germline V gene encodes CDR1 SGHDN and CDR2 FVKESK. The trim removed 6 bases at V and 5 bases at J, leaving 13 bases unmatched. As DNA, the CDR3 is TGTGCCAGCAGACCCACGCACAGGGGTCCCCACGAGCAGTACTTC. This codes for CASRPTHRGPHEQYF.

The chain uses TRBV5-1 and TRBJ1-3; D is undetermined. The V gene's germline CDR1 is SGHRS and CDR2 YFSETQ. This CDR3 is built from 14 residues. Trimming stripped 0 bases from V and 5 bases from J, with 9 bases between. The CDR3 reads CASSLEAARNTIYF. For the CDR3, the DNA is TGCGCCAGCAGCTTGGAGGCCGCCAGAAACACCATATATTTT.

V is TRBV5-8 and J is TRBJ2-7; D may correspond to TRBD1 or TRBD2 (5 bases each). Germline-derived CDR1 and CDR2 are SGHTS and YDEGEE. The CDR3 runs to 18 residues. V was shortened by 5 bases and J by 2 bases, with 26 bases between the two germline ends. CDR3 in DNA: TGTGCCAGCAGTTCGACGGGGACGTATGGGGTATATCCCTACGAGCAGTACTTC. Translating it yields CASSSTGTYGVYPYEQYF. Looking up the rest from reference TRBV5-8 and TRBJ2-7 gives the full variable domain: EAGVTQSPTHLIKTRGQQATLRCSPISGHTSVYWYQQALGLGLQFLLWYDEGEERNRGNFPPRFSGRQFPNYSSELNVNALELEDSALYLCASSSTGTYGVYPYEQYFGPGTRLTVT.

This clone was picked up one time. The chain couples TRBV7-8 to TRBJ1-5; D might be TRBD1 (5 bases). This CDR3 is 13 amino acids long. Trimming removed 4 bases at V and 5 bases at J, with 9 bases between. Germline CDR1 SGHVS, CDR2 FQNEAQ. The CDR3: CASSSEGYQPQHF. CDR3 nucleotides: TGTGCCAGCAGCTCAGAGGGGTATCAGCCCCAGCATTTT.

V and J are TRBV6-1 and TRBJ2-3; a weak D match, TRBD1 (6 bases). The CDR3 covers 17 residues. The V end lost 3 bases, the J end lost 2 bases, and 18 bases lay between the germline ends. From germline, CDR1 is MNHNS and CDR2 SASEGT. The CDR3 bases are TGTGCCAGCAGTGACCTCAGGGGAGCGGCAGTCACAGATACGCAGTATTTT. Translating gives CASSDLRGAAVTDTQYF.

The chain combines TRBV6-6 with TRBJ2-3; 11 bases are a match to TRBD2. Losses at the gene ends were 6 bases for V and 6 bases for J; bases not matched to a gene: 5. CDR1 is MNHNY, CDR2 SVGAGI, per germline (reference sequence). The CDR3 runs 14 residues. As DNA, the CDR3 is TGTGCCAGCAGCTTTAGCGGGGGGGCGGATACGCAGTATTTT. Translated, it gives CASSFSGGADTQYF.

The chain carries TRBV7-1 and TRBJ2-1; TRBD1 matches at 10 bases. TRBV7-1 is an ORF for which the function is uncertain. V was clipped by 5 bases and J by 3 bases; unmatched bases: 4. The CDR3 consists of 15 residues. CDR3 region: CASSLRTGGYNEQFF. As DNA, the CDR3 is TGTGCCAGCAGCCTTCGGACAGGGGGCTACAATGAGCAGTTCTTC.

The V call is TRBV6-5, the J call TRBJ2-7; unclear D gene. This CDR3 spans 13 amino acids. V was shortened by 0 bases and J by 9 bases, with 12 bases between the two germline ends. Germline CDR1 is MNHEY and CDR2 is SVGAGI. The CDR3 DNA reads TGTGCCAGCAGTTACTCGATTAGGGCAGGGCAGTACTTC. As protein: CASSYSIRAGQYF.

This chain links TRBV7-6 with TRBJ1-5; no clear D. Germline V lookup: CDR1 SGHVS, CDR2 FNYEAQ. This CDR3 spans 11 amino acids. V was trimmed by 3 bases and J by 3 bases, leaving 0 bases between them. CDR3 sequence: CASSFNQPQHF. The CDR3 DNA reads TGTGCCAGCAGCTTCAATCAGCCCCAGCATTTT.

The gene calls are TRBV6-4 and TRBJ2-1; tentative D call: TRBD2 (6 bases). Between the trimmed V and J ends, which lost 1 base and 1 base, there was a span of 8 bases. Germline CDR1 is MRHNA and CDR2 is SNTAGT. This CDR3 comprises 15 residues. CDR3 in amino acids: CASSDLEGSYNEQFF. The CDR3, as DNA: TGTGCCAGCAGTGACTTGGAGGGGTCCTACAATGAGCAGTTCTTC.

The V gene is TRBV18, the J gene TRBJ1-1; D is unclear. The CDR3 spans 14 residues. The V and J ends lost 5 bases and 3 bases respectively, with 13 bases between them. Germline assignment: CDR1 KGHSH and CDR2 LQKENI. In DNA, the CDR3 is TGTGCCAGCTCATCTGCGAACTGGGACACTGAAGCTTTCTTT. Amino acid sequence: CASSSANWDTEAFF.